Sequencing of this T cell receptor beta chain was carried out in a study of CD8+ T cells in alopecia areata. The authors extracted RNA and reverse transcribed it into cDNA as the sequencing template. Libraries were prepared by immunoSEQ multiplex PCR; TCRdb keeps only in-frame clonotypes and omits some of them. The sample yields roughly 92,000 clones, over 70% seen once. Treatment here: oral pan-JAK inhibitor, 5-10 mg twice daily. This clone was seen only a few times. Trimming took 0 bases from V and 5 from J, leaving 17 bases between them. The CDR3 length is 17 residues. Germline V gene lookup returns CDR1 SGHRS and CDR2 YFSETQ.

The sequence was collected from a human donor with alopecia areata. This sample comprised CD8+ T cells sorted from blood, obtained at approximately week 42, from a patient treated with tofacitinib. The chain recombines TRBV5-1 with TRBJ2-2, with D possibly TRBD1 on 5 matching bases. DNA for the CDR3: TGCGCCAGCAGCTTGGGTCACAGGAAGGGCTTGACCGGGGAGCTGTTTTTT. Translated: CASSLGHRKGLTGELFF.